Sequencing of this T cell receptor beta chain was carried out in a study of blood T cell repertoires in COVID-19. The ends were cut back, 5 bases at V and 0 bases at J, with 14 bases in the middle. Germline V CDR1 and CDR2: SNHLY, FYNNEI. The CDR3 is 16 residues long. Profiled with immunoSEQ multiplex PCR; TCRdb holds only in-frame clones, not every one. The sample comprises 150,000 to 200,000 clones, around 86% of which are singletons, and 2.5% to 4% rests with the top ten. The chain uses TRBV2 and TRBJ1-5; TRBD1 might be the D (5 bases). The sequenced sample was peripheral blood. The receptor's source is a man between 65 and 85 years old with acute or convalescent COVID-19. As DNA, the CDR3 is TGTGCCAGCAGTTCTAGGCAGGGATATAGCAATCAGCCCCAGCATTTT. It is translated as CASSSRQGYSNQPQHF.